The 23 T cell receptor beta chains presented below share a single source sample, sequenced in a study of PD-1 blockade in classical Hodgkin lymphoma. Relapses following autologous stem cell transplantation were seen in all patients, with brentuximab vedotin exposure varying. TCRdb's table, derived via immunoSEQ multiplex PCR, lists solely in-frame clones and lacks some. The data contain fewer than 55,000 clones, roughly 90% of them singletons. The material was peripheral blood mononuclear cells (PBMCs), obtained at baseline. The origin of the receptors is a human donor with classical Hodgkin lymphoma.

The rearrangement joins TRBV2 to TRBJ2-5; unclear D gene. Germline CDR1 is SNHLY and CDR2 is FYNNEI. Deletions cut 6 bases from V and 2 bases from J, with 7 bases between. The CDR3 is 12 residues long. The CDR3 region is CASSATQETQYF. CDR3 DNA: TGTGCCAGCAGCGCCACACAAGAGACCCAGTACTTC.

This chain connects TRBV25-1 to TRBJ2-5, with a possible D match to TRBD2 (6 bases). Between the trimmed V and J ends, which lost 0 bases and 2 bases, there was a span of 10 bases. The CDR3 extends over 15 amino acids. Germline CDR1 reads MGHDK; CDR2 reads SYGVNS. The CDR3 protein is CASSEYSAGQETQYF. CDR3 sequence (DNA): TGTGCCAGCAGTGAATATTCTGCGGGGCAAGAGACCCAGTACTTC. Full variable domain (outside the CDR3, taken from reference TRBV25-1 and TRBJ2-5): EADIYQTPRYLVIGTGKKITLECSQTMGHDKMYWYQQDPGMELHLIHYSYGVNSTEKGDLSSESTVSRIRTEHFPLTLESARPSHTSQYLCASSEYSAGQETQYFGPGTRLLVL.

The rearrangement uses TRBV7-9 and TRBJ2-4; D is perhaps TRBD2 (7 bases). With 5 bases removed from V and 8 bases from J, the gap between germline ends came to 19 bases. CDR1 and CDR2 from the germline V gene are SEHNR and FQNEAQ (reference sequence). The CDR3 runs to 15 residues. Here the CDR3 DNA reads TGTGCCAGCAGCCCGAGGGGGGGATTAGGAGACATTCAGTACTTC. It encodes CASSPRGGLGDIQYF.

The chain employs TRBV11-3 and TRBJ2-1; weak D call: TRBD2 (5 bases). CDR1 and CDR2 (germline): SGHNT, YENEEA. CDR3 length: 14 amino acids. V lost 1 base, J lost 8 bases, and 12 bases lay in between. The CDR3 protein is CASSLGRVSHEQFF. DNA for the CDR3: TGTGCCAGCAGCTTAGGGCGGGTTTCCCATGAGCAGTTCTTC. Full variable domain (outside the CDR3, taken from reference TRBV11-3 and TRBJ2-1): EAGVVQSPRYKIIEKKQPVAFWCNPISGHNTLYWYLQNLGQGPELLIRYENEEAVDDSQLPKDRFSAERLKGVDSTLKIQPAELGDSAVYLCASSLGRVSHEQFFGPGTRLTVL.

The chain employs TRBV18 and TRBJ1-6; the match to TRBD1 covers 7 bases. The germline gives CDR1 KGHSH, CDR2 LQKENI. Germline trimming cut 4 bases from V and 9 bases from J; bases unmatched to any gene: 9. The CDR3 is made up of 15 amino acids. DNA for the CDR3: TGTGCCAGCTCACGACAGGGTGCCCCTGGTTCACCCCTCCACTTT. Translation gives CASSRQGAPGSPLHF.

In nucleotides, the CDR3 is TGTGCCAGCAGCCACAGTAGGGGGACTAGCGGCTACGAGCAGTACTTC. Its protein product is CASSHSRGTSGYEQYF. The rearrangement joins TRBV25-1 to TRBJ2-7; 11 bases match TRBD2. The length of the CDR3 is 16 residues. V gave up 6 bases and J gave up 3 bases; unmatched junction bases: 10. The V gene's germline CDR1 is MGHDK and CDR2 SYGVNS.

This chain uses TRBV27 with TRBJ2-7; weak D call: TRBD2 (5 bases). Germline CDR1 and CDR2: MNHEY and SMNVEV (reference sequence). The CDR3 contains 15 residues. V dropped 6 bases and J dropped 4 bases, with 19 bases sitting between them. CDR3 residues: CASSPGRGPLYEQYF. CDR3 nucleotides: TGTGCCAGCAGCCCAGGCCGGGGTCCCCTTTACGAGCAGTACTTC.

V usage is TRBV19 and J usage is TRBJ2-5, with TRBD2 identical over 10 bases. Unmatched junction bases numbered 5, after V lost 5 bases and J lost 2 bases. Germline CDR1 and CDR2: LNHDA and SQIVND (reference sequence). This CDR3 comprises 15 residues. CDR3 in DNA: TGTGCCAGTAGTCTAGGGACTAGCGTACAAGAGACCCAGTACTTC. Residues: CASSLGTSVQETQYF.

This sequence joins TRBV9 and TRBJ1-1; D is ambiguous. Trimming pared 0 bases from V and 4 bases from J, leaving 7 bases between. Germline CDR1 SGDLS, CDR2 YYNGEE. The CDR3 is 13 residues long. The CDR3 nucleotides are TGTGCCAGCAGCGTAGCAGGCATCACTGAAGCTTTCTTT. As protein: CASSVAGITEAFF.

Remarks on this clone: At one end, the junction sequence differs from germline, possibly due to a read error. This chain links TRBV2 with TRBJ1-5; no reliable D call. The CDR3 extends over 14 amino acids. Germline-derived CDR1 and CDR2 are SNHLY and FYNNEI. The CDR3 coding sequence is TGTGCCAGCAGGGAAGGAGACTACGGTCAGCCCCAGCATTTT. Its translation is CASREGDYGQPQHF. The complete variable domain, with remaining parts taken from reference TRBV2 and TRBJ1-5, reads EPEVTQTPSHQVTQMGQEVILRCVPISNHLYFYWYRQILGQKVEFLVSFYNNEISEKSEIFDDQFSVERPDGSNFTLKIRSTKLEDSAMYFCASREGDYGQPQHFGDGTRLSIL.

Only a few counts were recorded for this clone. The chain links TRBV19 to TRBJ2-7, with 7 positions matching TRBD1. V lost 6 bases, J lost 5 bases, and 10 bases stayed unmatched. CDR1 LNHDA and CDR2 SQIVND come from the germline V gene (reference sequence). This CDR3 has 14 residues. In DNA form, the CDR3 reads TGTGCCAGTAGGCCGGGACAGAAGGTCAACGAGCAGTACTTC. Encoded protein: CASRPGQKVNEQYF.

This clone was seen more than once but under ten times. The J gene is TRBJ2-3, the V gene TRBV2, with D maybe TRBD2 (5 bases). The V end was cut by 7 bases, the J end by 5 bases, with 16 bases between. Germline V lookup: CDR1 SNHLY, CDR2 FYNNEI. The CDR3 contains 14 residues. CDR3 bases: TGTGCCAGCAACCCGGGGTCCGTGGGAGATACGCAGTATTTT. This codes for CASNPGSVGDTQYF. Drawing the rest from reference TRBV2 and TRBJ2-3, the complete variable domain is EPEVTQTPSHQVTQMGQEVILRCVPISNHLYFYWYRQILGQKVEFLVSFYNNEISEKSEIFDDQFSVERPDGSNFTLKIRSTKLEDSAMYFCASNPGSVGDTQYFGPGTRLTVL.

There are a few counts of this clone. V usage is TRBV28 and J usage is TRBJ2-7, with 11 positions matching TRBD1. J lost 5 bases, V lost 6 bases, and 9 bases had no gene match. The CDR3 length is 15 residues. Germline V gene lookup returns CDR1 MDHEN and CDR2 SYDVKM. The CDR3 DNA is TGTGCCAGCAGCCCCGGGGACAGGGGGTTCCACGAGCAGTACTTC. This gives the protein CASSPGDRGFHEQYF.

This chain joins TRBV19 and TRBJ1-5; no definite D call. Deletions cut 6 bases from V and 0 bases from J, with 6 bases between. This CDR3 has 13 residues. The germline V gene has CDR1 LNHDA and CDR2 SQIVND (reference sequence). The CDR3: CASRQYSNQPQHF. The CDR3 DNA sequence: TGTGCCAGTAGACAGTATAGCAATCAGCCCCAGCATTTT.

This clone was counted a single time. CDR3 in amino acids: CASSFFQAKGSGANVLTF. Here the CDR3 DNA reads TGTGCCAGCAGCTTTTTCCAGGCAAAGGGCTCTGGGGCCAACGTCCTGACTTTC. This chain uses TRBV7-8 with TRBJ2-6, with D unresolved. The CDR3 length is 18 residues. Germline V gene sequence: CDR1 SGHVS, CDR2 FQNEAQ. The ends were cut back, 3 bases at V and 0 bases at J, with 15 bases in the middle.

CDR3 bases: TGTGCCAGCAGCTCACTCCACGGAAGGACTAGCGGCTACGAGCAGTACTTC. Amino acids: CASSSLHGRTSGYEQYF. The chain is built from TRBV28 and TRBJ2-7; 10 positions agree with TRBD2. This CDR3 comprises 17 residues. In germline, CDR1 is MDHEN, CDR2 SYDVKM. V trimming: 6 bases; J trimming: 3 bases; junction bases outside the gene matches: 14.

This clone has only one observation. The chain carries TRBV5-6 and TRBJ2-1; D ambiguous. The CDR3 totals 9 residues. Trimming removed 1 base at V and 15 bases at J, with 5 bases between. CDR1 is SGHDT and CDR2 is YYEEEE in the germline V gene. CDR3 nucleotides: TGTGCCAGCAGCTTGATTAGGTTCTTC. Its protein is CASSLIRFF.

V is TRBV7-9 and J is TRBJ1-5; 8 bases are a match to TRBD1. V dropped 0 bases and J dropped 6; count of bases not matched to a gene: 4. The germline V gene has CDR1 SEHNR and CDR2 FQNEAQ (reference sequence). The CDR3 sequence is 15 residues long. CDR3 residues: CASSLAGQGAQPQHF. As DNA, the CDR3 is TGTGCCAGCAGCTTAGCTGGTCAGGGGGCTCAGCCCCAGCATTTT.

In DNA, the CDR3 is TGTGCCAGCTCACAAGGACAGGGGGCAAACACCGGGGAGCTGTTTTTT. This translates into CASSQGQGANTGELFF. The chain joins TRBV18 to TRBJ2-2; TRBD1 matches 11 bases. There are 16 residues in the CDR3. Trimming removed 4 bases from V and 2 bases from J; junction bases left unmatched: 3. Germline lookup yields CDR1 KGHSH and CDR2 LQKENI.

The CDR3 region is CASSEQGRSKNIQYF. The CDR3 bases are TGTGCCAGCAGTGAGCAGGGTAGATCCAAAAACATTCAGTACTTC. The genes are TRBV6-4 and TRBJ2-4; D might be TRBD1 (5 bases). The CDR3 has 15 amino acids. V lost 3 bases to trimming and J lost 2 bases, with 11 bases between them. Germline V gene data show CDR1 as MRHNA and CDR2 as SNTAGT.

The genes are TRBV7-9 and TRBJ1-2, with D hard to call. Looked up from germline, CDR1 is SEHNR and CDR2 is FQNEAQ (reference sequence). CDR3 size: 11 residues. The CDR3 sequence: CATGERYGYTF. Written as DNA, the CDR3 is TGTGCGACCGGGGAGAGGTATGGCTACACCTTC.

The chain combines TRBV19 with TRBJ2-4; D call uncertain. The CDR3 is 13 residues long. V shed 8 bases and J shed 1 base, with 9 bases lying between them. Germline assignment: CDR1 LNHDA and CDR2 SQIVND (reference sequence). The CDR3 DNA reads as TGTGCCAGTCGTGGCCTCGCCAAAAACATTCAGTACTTC. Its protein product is CASRGLAKNIQYF.

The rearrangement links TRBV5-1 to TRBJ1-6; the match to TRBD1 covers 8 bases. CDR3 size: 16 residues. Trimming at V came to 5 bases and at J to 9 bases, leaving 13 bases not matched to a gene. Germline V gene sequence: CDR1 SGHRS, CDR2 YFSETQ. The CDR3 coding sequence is TGCGCCAGCAGTCAAATACGGGACAGGATAGGTTCACCCCTCCACTTT. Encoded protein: CASSQIRDRIGSPLHF.